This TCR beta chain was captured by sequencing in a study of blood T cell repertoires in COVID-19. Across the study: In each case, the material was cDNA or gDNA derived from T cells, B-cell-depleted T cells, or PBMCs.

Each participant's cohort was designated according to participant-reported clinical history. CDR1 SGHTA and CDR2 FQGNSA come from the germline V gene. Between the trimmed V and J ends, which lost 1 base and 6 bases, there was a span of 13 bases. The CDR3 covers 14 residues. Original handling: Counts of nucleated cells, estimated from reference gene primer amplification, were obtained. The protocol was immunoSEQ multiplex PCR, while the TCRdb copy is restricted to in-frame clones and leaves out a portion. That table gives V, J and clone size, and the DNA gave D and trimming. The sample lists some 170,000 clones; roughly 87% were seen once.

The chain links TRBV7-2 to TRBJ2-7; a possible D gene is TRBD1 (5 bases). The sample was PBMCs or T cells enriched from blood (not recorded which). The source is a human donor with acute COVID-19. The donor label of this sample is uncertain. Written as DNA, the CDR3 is TGTGCCAGCAGCTTAGGGGCAGGGATCAGCGAGCAGTACTTC. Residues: CASSLGAGISEQYF.